This entry features one T cell receptor beta chain sequence. This specimen comes from a study of shared clonotypes between healthy human individuals. The deep-level immunoSEQ assay was used. Only in-frame clones appear in the TCRdb table, and some are missing; sequencing was by immunoSEQ multiplex PCR. The sample has roughly 1.5 million clones; approximately 98% are singletons. V was pared by 2 bases and J by 1 base, with 8 bases between. The CDR3 has 14 amino acids. Germline lookup yields CDR1 SGHTA and CDR2 FQGTGA. The clonotype originates from a young man in good health. V gene TRBV7-3 combines with J gene TRBJ2-5, with D perhaps being TRBD1 or TRBD2 (5 bases each). The source material was naive CD4+ T cells sorted from blood. Subset indicated: CD45RA+ positively selected. CDR3 sequence (DNA): TGTGCCAGCAGCTTAGACGGGGCCCAAGAGACCCAGTACTTC. This gives the protein CASSLDGAQETQYF.